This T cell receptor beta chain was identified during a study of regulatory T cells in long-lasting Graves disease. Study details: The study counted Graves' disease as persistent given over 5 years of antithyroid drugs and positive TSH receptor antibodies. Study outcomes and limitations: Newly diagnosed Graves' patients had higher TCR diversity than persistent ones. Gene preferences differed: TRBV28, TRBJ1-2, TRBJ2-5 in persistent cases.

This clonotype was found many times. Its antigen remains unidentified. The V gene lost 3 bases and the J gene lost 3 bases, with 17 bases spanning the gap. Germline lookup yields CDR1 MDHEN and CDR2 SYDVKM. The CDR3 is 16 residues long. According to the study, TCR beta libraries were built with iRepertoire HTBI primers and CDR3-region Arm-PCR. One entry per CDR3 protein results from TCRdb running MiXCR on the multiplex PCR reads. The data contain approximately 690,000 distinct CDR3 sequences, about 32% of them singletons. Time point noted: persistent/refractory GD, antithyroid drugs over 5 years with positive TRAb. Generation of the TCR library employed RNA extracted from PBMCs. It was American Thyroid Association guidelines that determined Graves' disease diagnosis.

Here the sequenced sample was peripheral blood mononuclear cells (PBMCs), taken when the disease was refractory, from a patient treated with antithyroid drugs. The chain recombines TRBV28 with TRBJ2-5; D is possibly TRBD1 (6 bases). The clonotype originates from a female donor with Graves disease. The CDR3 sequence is CASSFSGQGLEETQYF. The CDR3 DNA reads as TGTGCCAGCAGTTTTTCGGGACAAGGGCTCGAAGAGACCCAGTACTTC.